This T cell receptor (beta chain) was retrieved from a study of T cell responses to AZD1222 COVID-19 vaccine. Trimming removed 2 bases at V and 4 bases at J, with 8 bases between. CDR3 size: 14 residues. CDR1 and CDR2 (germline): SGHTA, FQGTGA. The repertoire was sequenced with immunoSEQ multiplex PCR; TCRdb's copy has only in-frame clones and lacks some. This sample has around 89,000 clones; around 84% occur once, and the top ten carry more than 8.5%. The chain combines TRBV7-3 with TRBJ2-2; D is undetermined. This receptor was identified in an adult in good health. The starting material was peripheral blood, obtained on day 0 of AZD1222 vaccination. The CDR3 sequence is CASSLAALTGELFF. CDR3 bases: TGTGCCAGCAGCTTAGCAGCTCTCACCGGGGAGCTGTTTTTT.